This T cell receptor (beta chain) was profiled in a study of post-analysis software for immune sequencing data. Study context: Clinical courses comprised relapsing-remitting, secondary progressive and progressive-relapsing multiple sclerosis.

General study findings and limits: F-measure co-clustering was strong for batch-matched samples. Those with multiple sclerosis, the patient group, showed significantly lower normalized Chao1 diversity than controls. TRBV5-6, TRBV5-1 and TRBV20-1 were among about 5 TRBV segments more frequent in patients than controls.

Each TCR beta cDNA library carried unique molecular identifiers. T cells numbering about 0.9 to 10 million yielded cDNA molecules that totaled roughly 500,000. A single record per CDR3 protein comes from TCRdb applying MiXCR to the PCR reads. The sample lists roughly 600,000 distinct CDR3 sequences; roughly 47% were seen once. The CDR3 loop spans 13 amino acids. CDR1 and CDR2 from the germline V gene are DFQATT and SNEGSKA (reference sequence). Trimming took 3 bases from V and 1 from J, leaving 9 bases between them. This clonotype has more than one count but fewer than ten. Its antigen is not identified.

The sequence came from a girl aged 5 to 17 with multiple sclerosis. The chain is built from TRBV20-1 and TRBJ2-5; D is tentatively TRBD1 or TRBD2 (5 bases each). Input material: blood. The CDR3 loop reads CSARAGTQETQYF. The CDR3 DNA reads as TGCAGTGCTAGGGCCGGGACCCAAGAGACCCAGTACTTC.